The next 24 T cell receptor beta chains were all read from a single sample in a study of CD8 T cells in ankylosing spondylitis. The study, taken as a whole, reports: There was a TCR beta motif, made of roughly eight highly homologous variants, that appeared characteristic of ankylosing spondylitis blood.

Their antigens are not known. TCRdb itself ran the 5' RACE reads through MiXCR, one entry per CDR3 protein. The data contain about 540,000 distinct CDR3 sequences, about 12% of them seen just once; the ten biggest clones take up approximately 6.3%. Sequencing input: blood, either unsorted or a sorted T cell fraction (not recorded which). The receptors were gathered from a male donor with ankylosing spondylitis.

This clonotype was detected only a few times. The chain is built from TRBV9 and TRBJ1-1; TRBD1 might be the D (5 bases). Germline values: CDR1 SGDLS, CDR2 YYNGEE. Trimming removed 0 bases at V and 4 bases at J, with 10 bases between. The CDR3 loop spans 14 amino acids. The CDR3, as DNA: TGTGCCAGCAGCGTAGCTGTGGGGGGCACTGAAGCTTTCTTT. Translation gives CASSVAVGGTEAFF.

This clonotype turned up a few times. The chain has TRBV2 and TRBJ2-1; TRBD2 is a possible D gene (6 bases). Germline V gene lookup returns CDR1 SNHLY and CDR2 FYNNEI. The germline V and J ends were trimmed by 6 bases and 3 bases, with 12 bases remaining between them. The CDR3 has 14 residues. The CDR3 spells CASSIGTYYNEQFF. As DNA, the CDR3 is TGTGCCAGCAGCATCGGGACTTACTACAATGAGCAGTTCTTC.

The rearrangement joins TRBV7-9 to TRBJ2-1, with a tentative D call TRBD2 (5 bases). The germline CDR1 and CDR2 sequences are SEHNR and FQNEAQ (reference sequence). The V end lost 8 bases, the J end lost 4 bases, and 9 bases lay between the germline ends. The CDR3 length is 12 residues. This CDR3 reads CASGRGYNEQFF. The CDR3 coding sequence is TGTGCCAGCGGACGGGGATACAATGAGCAGTTCTTC.

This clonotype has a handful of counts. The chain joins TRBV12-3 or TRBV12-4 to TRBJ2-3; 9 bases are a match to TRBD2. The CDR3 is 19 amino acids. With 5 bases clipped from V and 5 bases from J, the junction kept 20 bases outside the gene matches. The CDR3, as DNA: TGTGCCAGCAGTCGCGATGGCGGGGTAGCGGGAGAAGAGGGAGATACGCAGTATTTT. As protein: CASSRDGGVAGEEGDTQYF.

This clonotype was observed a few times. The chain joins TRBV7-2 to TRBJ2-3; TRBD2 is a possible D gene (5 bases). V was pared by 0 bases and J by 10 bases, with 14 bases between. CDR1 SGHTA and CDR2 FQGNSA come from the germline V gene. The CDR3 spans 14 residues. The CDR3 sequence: CASSLAPTTFAQYF. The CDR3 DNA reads TGTGCCAGCAGCTTAGCGCCGACTACCTTTGCGCAGTATTTT.

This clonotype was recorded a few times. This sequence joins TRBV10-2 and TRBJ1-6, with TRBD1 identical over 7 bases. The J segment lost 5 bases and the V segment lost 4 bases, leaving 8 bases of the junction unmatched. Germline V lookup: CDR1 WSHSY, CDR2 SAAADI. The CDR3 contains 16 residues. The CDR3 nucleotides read TGCGCCAGCAGTGGGAAGGGGGCATATCATAATTCACCCCTCCACTTT. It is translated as CASSGKGAYHNSPLHF.

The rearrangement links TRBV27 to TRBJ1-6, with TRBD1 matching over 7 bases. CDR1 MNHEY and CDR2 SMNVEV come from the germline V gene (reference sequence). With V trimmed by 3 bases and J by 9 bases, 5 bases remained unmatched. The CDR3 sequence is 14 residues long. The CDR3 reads CASSFGTAFSPLHF. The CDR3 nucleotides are TGTGCCAGCAGTTTTGGGACAGCATTTTCACCCCTCCACTTT.

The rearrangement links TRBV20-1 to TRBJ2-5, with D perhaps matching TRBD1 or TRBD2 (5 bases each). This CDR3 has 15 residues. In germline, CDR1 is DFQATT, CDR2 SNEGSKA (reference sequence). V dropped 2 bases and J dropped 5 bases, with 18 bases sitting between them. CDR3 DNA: TGCAGTGCTAGAAGTCCACATTCGGGACGGGAGACCCAGTACTTC. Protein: CSARSPHSGRETQYF.

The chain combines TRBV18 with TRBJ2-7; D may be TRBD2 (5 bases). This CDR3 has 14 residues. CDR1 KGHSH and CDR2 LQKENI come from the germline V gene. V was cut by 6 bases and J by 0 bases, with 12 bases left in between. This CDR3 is CASSQGGNSYEQYF. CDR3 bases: TGTGCCAGCTCGCAAGGAGGTAACTCCTACGAGCAGTACTTC.

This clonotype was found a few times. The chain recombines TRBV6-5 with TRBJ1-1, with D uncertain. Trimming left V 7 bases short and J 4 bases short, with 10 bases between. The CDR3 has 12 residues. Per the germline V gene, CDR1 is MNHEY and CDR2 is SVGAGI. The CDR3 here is CASTGKGTEAFF. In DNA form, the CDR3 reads TGTGCCAGCACCGGGAAGGGCACTGAAGCTTTCTTT.

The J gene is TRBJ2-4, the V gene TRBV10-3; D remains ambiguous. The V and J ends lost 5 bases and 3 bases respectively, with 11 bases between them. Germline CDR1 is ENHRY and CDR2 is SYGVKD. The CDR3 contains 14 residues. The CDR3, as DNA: TGTGCCATCAGTTCTATAGCCGGCAAAAACATTCAGTACTTC. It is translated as CAISSIAGKNIQYF.

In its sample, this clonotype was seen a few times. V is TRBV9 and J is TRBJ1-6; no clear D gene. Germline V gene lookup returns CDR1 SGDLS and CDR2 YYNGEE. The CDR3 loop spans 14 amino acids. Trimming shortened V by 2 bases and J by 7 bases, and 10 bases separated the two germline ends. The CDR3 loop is CASSVGEANSPLHF. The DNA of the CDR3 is TGTGCCAGCAGCGTCGGGGAAGCGAATTCACCCCTCCACTTT.

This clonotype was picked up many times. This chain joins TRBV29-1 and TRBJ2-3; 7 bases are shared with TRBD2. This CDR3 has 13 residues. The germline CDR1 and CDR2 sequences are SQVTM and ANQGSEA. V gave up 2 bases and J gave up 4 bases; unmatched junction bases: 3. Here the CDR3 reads CSVESRGADTQYF. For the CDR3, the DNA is TGCAGCGTTGAATCTCGGGGGGCAGATACGCAGTATTTT.

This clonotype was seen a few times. The chain's CDR3 is CASSVRTSPSYEQFF. DNA of the CDR3: TGTGCCAGCAGCGTACGAACTAGCCCCTCCTACGAGCAGTTCTTC. The chain links TRBV9 to TRBJ2-1, with D possibly TRBD2 on 6 matching bases. There are 15 residues in the CDR3. Germline V gene lookup returns CDR1 SGDLS and CDR2 YYNGEE. V was clipped by 1 base and J by 10 bases, with 18 bases between them. The entire variable domain, with the rest obtained from reference TRBV9 and TRBJ2-1, is as follows: DSGVTQTPKHLITATGQRVTLRCSPRSGDLSVYWYQQSLDQGLQFLIQYYNGEERAKGNILERFSAQQFPDLHSELNLSSLELGDSALYFCASSVRTSPSYEQFFGPGTRLTVL.

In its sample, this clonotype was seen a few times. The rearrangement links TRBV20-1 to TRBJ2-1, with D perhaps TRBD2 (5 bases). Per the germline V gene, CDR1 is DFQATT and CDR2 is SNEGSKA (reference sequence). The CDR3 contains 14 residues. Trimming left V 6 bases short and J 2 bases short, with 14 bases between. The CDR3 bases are TGCAGTGCCCACTCCGGGATAACCTACAATGAGCAGTTCTTC. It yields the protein CSAHSGITYNEQFF.

The CDR3, as DNA: TGTGCCAGCTCCTTCGGGGCCGGGGCAACTAATGAAAAACTGTTTTTT. Translating it yields CASSFGAGATNEKLFF. The rearrangement joins TRBV7-8 to TRBJ1-4, with D possibly matching TRBD1 (5 bases). The CDR3 runs to 16 residues. Trimming pared 8 bases from V and 0 bases from J, leaving 16 bases between. Germline values: CDR1 SGHVS, CDR2 FQNEAQ.

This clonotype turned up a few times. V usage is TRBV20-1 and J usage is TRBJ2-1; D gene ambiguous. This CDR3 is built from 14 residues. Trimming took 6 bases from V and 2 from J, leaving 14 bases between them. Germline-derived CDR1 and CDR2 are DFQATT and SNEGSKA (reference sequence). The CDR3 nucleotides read TGCAGTGCCCCGGTCTGGGGTACCTACAATGAGCAGTTCTTC. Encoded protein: CSAPVWGTYNEQFF.

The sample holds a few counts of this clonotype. The CDR3 DNA reads TGTGCCAGCAGCCCTTTAGGGGAAGCTAACTATGGCTACACCTTC. This gives the protein CASSPLGEANYGYTF. The rearrangement links TRBV12-3 or TRBV12-4 to TRBJ1-2, with D possibly matching TRBD1 (5 bases). The CDR3 totals 15 residues. V shed 6 bases and J shed 0 bases, with 14 bases lying between them.

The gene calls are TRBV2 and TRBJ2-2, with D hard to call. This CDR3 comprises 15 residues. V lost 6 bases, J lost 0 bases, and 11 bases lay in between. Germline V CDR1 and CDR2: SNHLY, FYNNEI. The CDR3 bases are TGTGCCAGCAGGCAAGGACGGCCGAACACCGGGGAGCTGTTTTTT. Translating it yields CASRQGRPNTGELFF.

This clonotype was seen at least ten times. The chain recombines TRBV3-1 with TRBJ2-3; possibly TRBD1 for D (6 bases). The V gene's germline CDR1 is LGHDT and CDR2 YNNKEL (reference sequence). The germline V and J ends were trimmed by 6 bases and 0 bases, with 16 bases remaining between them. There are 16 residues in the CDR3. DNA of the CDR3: TGTGCCAGCAGTCCCAGGGGAGACGACAGCACAGATACGCAGTATTTT. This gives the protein CASSPRGDDSTDTQYF.

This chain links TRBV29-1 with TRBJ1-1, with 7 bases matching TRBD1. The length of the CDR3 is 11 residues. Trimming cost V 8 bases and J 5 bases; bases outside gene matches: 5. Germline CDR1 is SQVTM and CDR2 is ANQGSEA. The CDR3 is CSSFRGTEAFF. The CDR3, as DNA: TGCAGCTCCTTCAGGGGGACTGAAGCTTTCTTT.

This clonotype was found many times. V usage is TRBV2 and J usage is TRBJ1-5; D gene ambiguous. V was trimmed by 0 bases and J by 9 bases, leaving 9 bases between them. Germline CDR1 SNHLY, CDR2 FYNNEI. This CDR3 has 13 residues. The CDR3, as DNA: TGTGCCAGCAGTGAAGCGGACCTAGGGCCCCAGCATTTT. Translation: CASSEADLGPQHF.

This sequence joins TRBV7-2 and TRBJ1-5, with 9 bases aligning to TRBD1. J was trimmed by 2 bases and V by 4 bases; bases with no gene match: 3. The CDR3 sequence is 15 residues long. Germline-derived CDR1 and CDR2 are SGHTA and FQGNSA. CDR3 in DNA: TGTGCCAGCAGCTCAAGGACAGGGGGCAATCAGCCCCAGCATTTT. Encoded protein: CASSSRTGGNQPQHF. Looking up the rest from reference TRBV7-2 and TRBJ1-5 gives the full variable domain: GAGVSQSPSNKVTEKGKDVELRCDPISGHTALYWYRQSLGQGLEFLIYFQGNSAPDKSGLPSDRFSAERTGGSVSTLTIQRTQQEDSAVYLCASSSRTGGNQPQHFGDGTRLSIL.

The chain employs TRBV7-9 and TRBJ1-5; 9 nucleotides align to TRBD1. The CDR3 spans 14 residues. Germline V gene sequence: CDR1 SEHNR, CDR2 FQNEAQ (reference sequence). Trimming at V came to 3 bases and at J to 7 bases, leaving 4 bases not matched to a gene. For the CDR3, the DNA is TGTGCCAGCAGCTTCGGGACAGGGAGACAGCCCCAGCATTTT. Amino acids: CASSFGTGRQPQHF.